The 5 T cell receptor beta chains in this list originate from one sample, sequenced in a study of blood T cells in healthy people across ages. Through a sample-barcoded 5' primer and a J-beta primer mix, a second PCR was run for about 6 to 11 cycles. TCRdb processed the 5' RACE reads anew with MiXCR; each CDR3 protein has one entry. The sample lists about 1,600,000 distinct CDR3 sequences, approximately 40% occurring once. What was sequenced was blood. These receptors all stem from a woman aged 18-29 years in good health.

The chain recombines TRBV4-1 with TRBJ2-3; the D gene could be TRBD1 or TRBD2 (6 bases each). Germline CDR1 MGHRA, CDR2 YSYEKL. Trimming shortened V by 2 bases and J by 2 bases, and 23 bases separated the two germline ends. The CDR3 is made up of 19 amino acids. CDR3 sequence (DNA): TGCGCCAGCAGCCAAAACCATTTTACGGGGGCCCCTAACACAGATACGCAGTATTTT. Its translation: CASSQNHFTGAPNTDTQYF.

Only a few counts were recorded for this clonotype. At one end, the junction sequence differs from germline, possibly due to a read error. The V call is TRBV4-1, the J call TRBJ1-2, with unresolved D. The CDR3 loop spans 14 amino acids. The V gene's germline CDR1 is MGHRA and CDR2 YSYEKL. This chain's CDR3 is CASNQDMGNYGYTF. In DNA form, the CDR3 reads TGCGCCAGCAACCAAGATATGGGAAACTATGGCTACACCTTC.

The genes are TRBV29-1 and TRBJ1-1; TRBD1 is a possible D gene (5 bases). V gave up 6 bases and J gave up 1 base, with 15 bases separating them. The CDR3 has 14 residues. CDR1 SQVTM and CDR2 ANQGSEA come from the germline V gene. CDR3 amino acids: CSVDESRGNTEAFF. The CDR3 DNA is TGCAGCGTCGACGAATCTAGGGGGAACACTGAAGCTTTCTTT.

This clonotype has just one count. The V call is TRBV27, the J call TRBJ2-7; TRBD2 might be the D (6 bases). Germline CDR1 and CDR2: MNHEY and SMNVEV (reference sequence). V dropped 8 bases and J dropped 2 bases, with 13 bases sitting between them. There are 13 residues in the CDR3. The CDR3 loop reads CASRGFPAYEQYF. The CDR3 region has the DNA TGTGCCAGCCGGGGGTTTCCCGCCTACGAGCAGTACTTC.

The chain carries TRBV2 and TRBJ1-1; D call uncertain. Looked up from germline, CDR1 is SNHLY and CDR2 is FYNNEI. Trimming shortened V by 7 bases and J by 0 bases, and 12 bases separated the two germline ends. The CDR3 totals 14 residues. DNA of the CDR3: TGTGCCAGCACATCGGAAACCCTGAACACTGAAGCTTTCTTT. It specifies CASTSETLNTEAFF.